The present entry profiles one T cell receptor beta chain with its context. Its antigen is not identified. CD45RO-negative, CCR7-positively selected cells formed the naive CD8 fraction, excluding terminally differentiated effector memory CD45RA+ cells. Profiling relied on immunoSEQ multiplex PCR, and the TCRdb table lists in-frame clones only, not all of them. The sample includes hundreds of thousands of clones, approximately 92% of them seen just once. The sample is drawn from a study of shared clonotypes between healthy human individuals. The CDR3 runs 15 residues. Trimming removed 6 bases from V and 0 bases from J, with 13 bases in between. Germline V lookup: CDR1 MDHEN, CDR2 SYDVKM. Overall study results and limits: Incomplete sequencing of sorted subsets was indicated by rarefaction despite large depth.

The sequencing sample was made of naive CD8+ T cells sorted from blood. The rearrangement uses TRBV28 and TRBJ2-3; possibly TRBD1 for D (6 bases). This receptor was obtained from a man aged 25-45 years in good health. The CDR3 DNA follows: TGTGCCAGCAGGTCGGACAGAGCGAGCACAGATACGCAGTATTTT. Protein product: CASRSDRASTDTQYF.